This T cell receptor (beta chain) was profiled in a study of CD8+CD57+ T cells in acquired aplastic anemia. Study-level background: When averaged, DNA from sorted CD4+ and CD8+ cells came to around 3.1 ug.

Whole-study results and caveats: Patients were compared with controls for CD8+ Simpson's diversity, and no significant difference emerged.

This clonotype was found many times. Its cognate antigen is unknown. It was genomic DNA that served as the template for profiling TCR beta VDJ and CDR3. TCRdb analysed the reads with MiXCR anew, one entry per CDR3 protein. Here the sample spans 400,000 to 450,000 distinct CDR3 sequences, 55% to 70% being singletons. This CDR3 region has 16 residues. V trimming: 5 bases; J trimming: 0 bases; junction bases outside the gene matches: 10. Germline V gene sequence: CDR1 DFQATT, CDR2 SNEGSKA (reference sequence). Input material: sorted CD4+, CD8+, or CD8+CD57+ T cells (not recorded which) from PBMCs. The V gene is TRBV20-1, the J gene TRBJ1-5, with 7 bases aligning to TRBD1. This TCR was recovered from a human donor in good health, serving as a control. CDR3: CSAPYSDRISNQPQHF. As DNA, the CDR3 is TGCAGTGCTCCCTATTCGGACAGGATTAGCAATCAGCCCCAGCATTTT.